This paragraph covers one TCR beta chain sequence. The antigen it recognizes is unknown. No much larger clonotype is one base removed from it; base qualities were not supplied. Library creation used the immunoSEQ multiplex PCR assay. The multiplex PCR relied on a mix of 60 forward primers for TCR Vbeta segments and 13 reverse primers for TCR Jbeta segments. The CDR3 region of rearranged TCR beta genes was amplified from genomic DNA with a multiplex PCR assay. Amplified TCR beta libraries were sequenced as 87-base-pair reads on the Illumina HiSeq System. The study's processing was this. In a later analysis, roughly 80 million unique TCR beta chains were counted across the 500 to 850 repertoires, and roughly 10 million of these chains were shared by at least two donors. Raw reads were error-corrected and collapsed into unique sequences by a nearest-neighbor algorithm in which closely related sequences were merged to remove PCR and sequencing errors. To assign V, D and J gene segments, CDR3 sequences were aligned to IMGT reference sequences. For a sequence to be retained, at least a six-nucleotide match to both a V gene segment and a J gene segment was required. Rearrangements were called productive when the CDR3 lacked stop codons and stayed in frame with V and J; all others were non-productive. Following IMGT convention, CDR3 was defined as the stretch from the second conserved V-encoded cysteine up to the conserved J-encoded phenylalanine. The earlier analysis of 450 to 750 of the donors excluded any sequence lacking an unambiguous match to a single V gene segment. An earlier analysis of a few hundred of the donors classified V segments as functional when productive rearrangements were above 56.7% and as segregating when the standard deviation between donors was above 5%. A statistical classification framework was built for diagnosing cytomegalovirus status from the catalog of TCR beta chain sequences. In a later analysis, TCR nucleotide sequences were compared against IMGT/GENE-DB human TR gene sequences so that V and J genes could be assigned. A later analysis assigned CDR3 sequences and most-parsimonious VDJ recombination scenarios with the TCRdist pipeline. In a later analysis, each TCR beta chain was defined by its CDR3 amino acid sequence together with its V-gene family, and reads lacking a unique V-gene family were excluded. As a way to deal with suspected cross-contamination and a sequencing artifact, a later analysis dropped hundreds of nucleotide sequences that were highly shared and had low generation probability. In a later analysis, a clonal expansion index for each public chain was calculated from normalized within-repertoire ranks of inferred template counts. Generation probabilities in a later analysis came from a VDJ recombination model fitted to out-of-frame rearrangements, and those results were checked against IGoR. In a later analysis, hypergeometric tests were used to score TCR-TCR, TCR-HLA and TCR-CMV co-occurrence, with a repertoire-size bias correction applied to TCR pairs. To estimate false discovery rates, a later analysis permuted the HLA or CMV assignments 20 times. In a later analysis, co-occurring TCRs were grouped using DBSCAN, and TCRdist sequence similarity was added for clustering within HLA-allele-positive subsets. Co-occurrence clustering excluded repertoires with fewer than 30,000 or more than 120,000 public chains, plus five with anomalous nucleotide sharing. In TCRdb, the immuneACCESS table is reduced to in-frame sequences with V and J assigned. These tables do not hold every clone; where another copy was compared, an unresolved V gene accounts for under half, and the others remain unexplained. Clonal size and the V and J genes are those of that table, whereas D and trimming came from the DNA. The sample profile shows roughly 98,000 clones; around 73% of them were found once. The ten largest clones represent roughly 3% of the sample.

The germline V gene (reference sequence) yields SGHNT for CDR1 and YYREEE for CDR2. The CDR3 covers 15 residues, taking in both the cysteine and the phenylalanine. The entry retains the CDR3 DNA only, 45 bases that are in frame from base 1. The V and J ends are trimmed by 4 bases and 1 base, leaving 14 bases between them. The cohort was made up of 500 to 850 healthy bone marrow donors. Cohort members were all nominally healthy when sampled, although unrecorded immune exposures were likely present. The donor was CMV seronegative and was included in the group of about 350 seronegative cohort members. A peripheral blood sample was provided by each donor, and peripheral blood mononuclear cells were used for TCR beta sequencing. Genomic DNA extraction from the blood cell samples was performed with the Qiagen DNeasy Blood Extraction Kit. The data belong to a study of cytomegalovirus exposure and HLA in healthy donors (dated by TCRdb to about 2017). At the level of the whole study: An earlier analysis of fewer than 750 of the donors reported around 280 Gb of sequence data and 117 million unique TCR beta sequences obtained from some 170 million T cells. Genome-wide SNP genotypes for about three fifths of the roughly 670 donors were used in a later genetic analysis, which treated that subset as a discovery cohort. In an earlier analysis of roughly 580 of the donors, high-throughput TCR beta sequencing was used to judge whether each TCR beta V gene segment behaved as functional or pseudogenic. Besides the first cohort of under 700 subjects, a separate validation cohort made up of 120 different subjects was used. Class I and class II HLA loci were covered by the typing at four-digit resolution. The study profiled the T cell repertoires of fewer than 850 subjects by immunosequencing and related them to cytomegalovirus serostatus. The study aimed to test whether cataloging public T cell receptors could reveal signatures of past pathogen exposure. Among almost 400 genotyped donors of the cohort, an average of around 240,000 unique TCR beta nucleotide sequences were sequenced per donor, roughly 20% of them non-productive. Of the approximately 400 genotyped donors, about 80% fell in the genetic ancestry cluster associated with self-reported Caucasian donors. Donor age, sex, ethnicity and CMV serostatus were compiled alongside the repertoire data. The later analysis used no new phenotypic data to find candidate immune exposures, relying instead on TCR beta sequences and their occurrence across donors. Because of strong linkage in the cohort, roughly five DR-DQ haplotypes were treated as single units for association and clustering. Every discovery cohort repertoire had been produced on one sequencing platform. The study combined high-throughput TCR immunosequencing, statistical association of individual TCRs with disease status, and machine learning to predict cytomegalovirus infection status. A later analysis re-examined previously published TCR beta repertoires from more than 650 donors and added high-resolution HLA genotyping to investigate patterns of TCR occurrence. An early release covering around 630 HLA-typed donors comprised about 300 gigabases of sequencing data and 65 million to 100 million unique TCR sequences. Typing coverage varied by locus: roughly 629-640 donors for A, B, C, DRB1 and DQB1; approximately 500 for DQA1; some 610 for DPA1; 400 to 480 for DPB1. General conclusions and limits of the study: It was suggested by the authors that the approach could potentially be generalized to other disease states and immunological phenotypes. Because the 87-base-pair reads could not distinguish some IMGT-functional V segments, including TRBV6-2 and TRBV6-3, those segments were excluded. Presence/absence analyses assumed roughly uniform sequencing depth across donors, an assumption that may not hold. CMV serostatus was the only immune exposure information available for the cohort. In an earlier analysis of about 600 of the donors, most TCR beta V segments appeared in productive rearrangements about 90% or about 30% of the time, broadly matching IMGT annotations. Assigning TCR associations to individual alleles was difficult when HLA alleles, especially DR and DQ, strongly co-occurred. HLA typing was unavailable for some donors at each locus, so association tests used only the typed subset. A later analysis found that HLA-associated TCR beta chains were more clonally expanded and had lower generation probabilities than equally common non-associated chains. In the study, around 150 TCR beta chains were listed as associated with cytomegalovirus. A further reported finding was that TCR beta sequences accurately predicted the HLA-A and HLA-B alleles for most subjects in the first cohort. According to a later analysis, parvovirus B19, influenza, CMV and Epstein-Barr virus appeared linked to several top co-occurrence clusters. In this cohort, only TCR beta chains were sequenced, and detectable features were limited by the absence of alpha or paired-chain data. Linkage disequilibrium might explain the correlated functional status among segregating V segments, but an unknown experimental factor could not be ruled out. A later genetic analysis associated a missense DCLRE1C variant with V-gene and J-gene trimming of TCR beta chains, and an independent cohort replicated the association. In both the original and validation cohorts, the classifier was reported to diagnose cytomegalovirus status with high specificity and sensitivity. In a later genetic analysis, fewer N-insertions in productive TCRs were reported among donors in an Asian-associated ancestry cluster than the roughly 670-donor mean. Most CMV-associated TCR beta chains appeared to be HLA-restricted in a later analysis, and the HLA associations seemed to be driven largely by CMV exposure. In vitro tests confirmed that three of the cytomegalovirus-associated TCR beta chains recognize cytomegalovirus antigens. According to a later analysis, TCR association rates differed among HLA loci, with DRB1 alleles showing the most associated TCRs and HLA-C alleles showing the fewest. A group of highly shared sequence variants was considered likely to be a technical artifact of the sequencing pipeline. The earlier analysis of approximately 590 of the donors excluded fewer than 20 rarely observed V segments, including chromosome 9 orphons, because counts were too low. Across donors, most TCR sequences were observed very rarely, whereas some public TCRs were present in many individuals. A later analysis associated 16,951 TCR beta sequences with specific HLA alleles at a false discovery rate of 0.05.

The TCR comes from a man aged 35 to 55 in good health and CMV-seronegative. The chain is assembled from TRBV5-4 and TRBJ1-1; the D gene assignment is ambiguous. The sequencing sample was made of PBMCs. The CDR3 corresponds to CASSLFGQANTEAFF. The sequenced DNA: TGTGCCAGCAGCCTTTTTGGGCAGGCGAACACTGAAGCTTTCTTT.